The entry below gives a single T cell receptor beta chain sequence along with its context. What it binds is unknown. The CDR3 is 15 amino acids. Germline V gives CDR1 SGHDN, CDR2 FVKESK. The V gene lost 5 bases and the J gene lost 10 bases, with 18 bases spanning the gap. This sample was included in a study of T-cell memory formation after mild COVID-19. Study in general: TCR clusters largely stayed donor specific. The study's findings and limits: Mainly in CM and EM were contracting CD4+ clones; CD8+ were in EMRA. Later expanders leaned CD4+, whereas clones that contracted between day 15 and 85 were balanced CD4/CD8.

After 5'RACE with constant-segment primers, TCR alpha and TCR beta cDNA libraries carrying sample barcodes and UMIs were obtained. In TCRdb, the 5' RACE reads were re-called with MiXCR into one record per CDR3 protein. The sample records 300,000 to 400,000 distinct CDR3 sequences, 13% being singletons. Sequencing was carried out using PBMCs or a T cell subset sorted from them (not recorded which). This clonotype was sampled from a man between 18 and 29 years old who had mild COVID-19 (a few samples of this study predate the infection). Cell type and time point are not known. The V and J genes are TRBV14 and TRBJ1-6; D is unresolved. The chain's CDR3 is CASSVRSPLESPLHF. DNA of the CDR3: TGTGCCAGCAGCGTTCGAAGTCCGTTGGAATCACCCCTCCACTTT. Full variable domain (rest looked up from reference TRBV14 and TRBJ1-6): EAGVTQFPSHSVIEKGQTVTLRCDPISGHDNLYWYRRVMGKEIKFLLHFVKESKQDESGMPNNRFLAERTGGTYSTLKVQPAELEDSGVYFCASSVRSPLESPLHFGNGTRLTVT.